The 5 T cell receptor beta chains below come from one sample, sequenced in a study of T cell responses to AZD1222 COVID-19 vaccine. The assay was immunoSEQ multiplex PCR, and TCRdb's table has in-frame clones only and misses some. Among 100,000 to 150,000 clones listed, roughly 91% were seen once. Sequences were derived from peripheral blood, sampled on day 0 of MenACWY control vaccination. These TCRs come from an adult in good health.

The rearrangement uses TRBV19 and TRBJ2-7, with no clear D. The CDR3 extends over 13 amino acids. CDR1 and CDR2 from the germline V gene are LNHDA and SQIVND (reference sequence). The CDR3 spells CASAPSISYEQYF. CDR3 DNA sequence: TGTGCTAGTGCCCCCAGCATTTCCTACGAGCAGTACTTC.

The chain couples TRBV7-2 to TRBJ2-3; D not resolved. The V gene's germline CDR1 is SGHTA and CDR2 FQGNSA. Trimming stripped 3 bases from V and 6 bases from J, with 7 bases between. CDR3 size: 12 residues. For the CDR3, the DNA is TGTGCCAGCAGCTTTGTTGGGGATACGCAGTATTTT. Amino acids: CASSFVGDTQYF.

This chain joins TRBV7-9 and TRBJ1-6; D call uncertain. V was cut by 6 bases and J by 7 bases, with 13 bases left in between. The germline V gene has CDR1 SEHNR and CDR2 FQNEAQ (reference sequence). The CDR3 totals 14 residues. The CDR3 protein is CASRASDSNSPLHF. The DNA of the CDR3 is TGTGCCAGCAGAGCAAGTGATAGCAATTCACCCCTCCACTTT.

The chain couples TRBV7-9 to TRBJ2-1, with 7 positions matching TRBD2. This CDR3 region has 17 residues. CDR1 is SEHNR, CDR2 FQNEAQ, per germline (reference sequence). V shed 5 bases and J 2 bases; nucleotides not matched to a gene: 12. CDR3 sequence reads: CASSPAPREVAYNEQFF. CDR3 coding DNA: TGTGCCAGCAGCCCCGCCCCCCGGGAGGTAGCCTACAATGAGCAGTTCTTC.

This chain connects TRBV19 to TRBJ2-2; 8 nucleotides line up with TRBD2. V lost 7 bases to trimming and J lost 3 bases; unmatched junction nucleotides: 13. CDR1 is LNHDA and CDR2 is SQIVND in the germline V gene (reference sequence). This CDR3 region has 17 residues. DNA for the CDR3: TGTGCCAGTACCCCCAGCCGGCGGGAGGTGGACACCGGGGAGCTGTTTTTT. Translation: CASTPSRREVDTGELFF.